Listed here are 31 T cell receptor beta chains from one sample, sequenced in a study of cytomegalovirus exposure and HLA in healthy donors. The PCR used 60 Vbeta and 13 Jbeta primers. TCRdb's table, derived via immunoSEQ multiplex PCR, lists solely in-frame clones and lacks some. The sample carries about 200,000 clones, about 86% recorded once. Sequencing was performed on PBMCs. The receptors shown here come from a woman aged 30 to 39 in good health and CMV-seronegative.

The genes are TRBV5-6 and TRBJ1-6; D ambiguous. V was trimmed by 4 bases and J by 10 bases, leaving 18 bases between them. From germline, CDR1 is SGHDT and CDR2 YYEEEE. There are 15 residues in the CDR3. The CDR3 DNA follows: TGTGCCAGCAGCCAGAACCCGGACCGGGAGTCACCCCTCCACTTT. This translates into CASSQNPDRESPLHF.

The chain joins TRBV14 to TRBJ2-1, with D possibly TRBD2 on 5 matching bases. The V end was cut by 1 base, the J end by 1 base, with 20 bases between. Germline lookup yields CDR1 SGHDN and CDR2 FVKESK. This CDR3 comprises 19 residues. The CDR3 is CASSQGGRGGSRSYNEQFF. The CDR3 bases are TGTGCCAGCAGCCAAGGCGGACGAGGCGGGTCGAGATCCTACAATGAGCAGTTCTTC. Based on the CDR3 plus reference TRBV14 and TRBJ2-1, the full variable domain is EAGVTQFPSHSVIEKGQTVTLRCDPISGHDNLYWYRRVMGKEIKFLLHFVKESKQDESGMPNNRFLAERTGGTYSTLKVQPAELEDSGVYFCASSQGGRGGSRSYNEQFFGPGTRLTVL.

The chain links TRBV10-3 to TRBJ2-7, with 7 bases fitting TRBD1. This CDR3 has 14 amino acids. V lost 6 bases, J lost 0 bases, and 5 bases stayed unmatched. Germline V gene data show CDR1 as ENHRY and CDR2 as SYGVKD. CDR3: CAISTGQFSYEQYF. CDR3 DNA: TGTGCCATCAGCACGGGACAGTTCTCCTACGAGCAGTACTTC.

The chain carries TRBV7-9 and TRBJ2-1; D ambiguous. Germline V gives CDR1 SEHNR, CDR2 FQNEAQ (reference sequence). Trimming removed 3 bases at V and 4 bases at J, with 10 bases between. This CDR3 is built from 14 residues. The CDR3 DNA sequence: TGTGCCAGCAGCTTTCAAACAGATTACAATGAGCAGTTCTTC. Translating it yields CASSFQTDYNEQFF.

This clone was counted a single time. This chain connects TRBV18 to TRBJ2-7; the D gene is possibly TRBD2 (6 bases). This CDR3 has 14 residues. Trimming took 3 bases from V and 4 from J, leaving 13 bases between them. The germline gives CDR1 KGHSH, CDR2 LQKENI. CDR3 nucleotide sequence: TGTGCCAGCTCACCGGGGACTCACCAATACGAGCAGTACTTC. Its protein product is CASSPGTHQYEQYF.

The gene calls are TRBV4-2 and TRBJ2-7; 11 positions match TRBD2. This CDR3 region has 14 residues. Germline CDR1 is LGHNA and CDR2 is YNFKEQ. Unmatched junction bases numbered 4, after V lost 4 bases and J lost 5 bases. In DNA, the CDR3 is TGTGCCAGCAGCCCTAGCGGGAGGTCTGACGAGCAGTACTTC. This sequence encodes CASSPSGRSDEQYF.

The V gene is TRBV19, the J gene TRBJ2-1, with no clear D. V was clipped by 0 bases and J by 5 bases, with 11 bases between them. The germline V gene encodes CDR1 LNHDA and CDR2 SQIVND (reference sequence). The CDR3 spans 15 residues. CDR3 amino acids: CASSIDRGVHNEQFF. CDR3 coding DNA: TGTGCCAGTAGTATAGATCGCGGTGTGCACAATGAGCAGTTCTTC.

This clone came up a few times. V gene TRBV27 combines with J gene TRBJ2-2; a possible D gene is TRBD1 (6 bases). The germline V and J ends were trimmed by 3 bases and 3 bases, with 8 bases remaining between them. Germline loops: CDR1 MNHEY, CDR2 SMNVEV (reference sequence). CDR3 length: 14 residues. The CDR3 here is CASSFGQHTGELFF. As DNA, the CDR3 is TGTGCCAGCAGTTTCGGACAGCACACCGGGGAGCTGTTTTTT.

This chain joins TRBV29-1 and TRBJ1-1; no definite D call. CDR1 is SQVTM, CDR2 ANQGSEA, per germline. This CDR3 is 13 amino acids long. Between the trimmed V and J ends, which lost 3 bases and 0 bases, there was a span of 8 bases. For the CDR3, the DNA is TGCAGCGTTGAGTGGGCTCTGAACACTGAAGCTTTCTTT. This sequence encodes CSVEWALNTEAFF.

The rearrangement joins TRBV10-1 to TRBJ2-3; perhaps TRBD1 as D (6 bases). Trimming cost V 0 bases and J 3 bases, with 13 bases left between them. The CDR3 is made up of 16 amino acids. CDR1 is WNHNN, CDR2 SYGVQD, per germline (reference sequence). The CDR3 here is CASSESTAGATDTQYF. The CDR3 region has the DNA TGCGCCAGCAGTGAGTCGACTGCAGGGGCAACAGATACGCAGTATTTT.

This rearrangement joins TRBV5-6 to TRBJ2-1, with 7 positions matching TRBD2. Looked up from germline, CDR1 is SGHDT and CDR2 is YYEEEE. The CDR3 length is 15 residues. Germline trimming cut 4 bases from V and 2 bases from J; bases unmatched to any gene: 6. The CDR3 sequence: CASSRPAGAYNEQFF. CDR3 in DNA: TGTGCCAGCAGCCGCCCGGCGGGGGCCTACAATGAGCAGTTCTTC.

The J gene is TRBJ2-3, the V gene TRBV6-1, with 10 bases identical to TRBD1. The CDR3 loop spans 15 amino acids. CDR1 and CDR2 (germline): MNHNS, SASEGT. V dropped 6 bases and J dropped 4; count of bases not matched to a gene: 7. CDR3 sequence reads: CASSEGTGVADTQYF. CDR3 sequence (DNA): TGTGCCAGCAGCGAGGGGACAGGGGTGGCAGATACGCAGTATTTT.

The chain's CDR3 is CASSRQGDYEQYF. As DNA, the CDR3 is TGTGCCAGCAGTCGACAGGGTGACTACGAGCAGTACTTC. This rearrangement joins TRBV2 to TRBJ2-7; TRBD1 matches 7 bases. The ends lost 5 bases at V and 3 bases at J; junction bases unmatched: 4. CDR1 is SNHLY, CDR2 FYNNEI, per germline. The CDR3 consists of 13 residues.

The rearrangement uses TRBV7-6 and TRBJ2-1; 7 bases are a match to TRBD2. Trimming cost V 1 base and J 5 bases; bases outside gene matches: 17. CDR1 is SGHVS, CDR2 FNYEAQ, per germline. The CDR3 loop spans 19 amino acids. CDR3 sequence reads: CASSLVSGRVDLGDNEQFF. The CDR3 DNA sequence: TGTGCCAGCAGCTTAGTGTCGGGGAGGGTAGACCTTGGAGACAATGAGCAGTTCTTC.

This chain connects TRBV2 to TRBJ2-7, with 10 bases lining up with TRBD1. Per the germline V gene, CDR1 is SNHLY and CDR2 is FYNNEI. The CDR3 is made up of 14 amino acids. Trimming removed 5 bases from V and 5 bases from J; junction bases left unmatched: 6. CDR3 DNA sequence: TGTGCCAGCAGTCCCGGGACAGGGGTGGACGAGCAGTACTTC. It codes for CASSPGTGVDEQYF.

The chain links TRBV7-9 to TRBJ1-5; 9 bases are a match to TRBD1. Germline CDR1 and CDR2: SEHNR and FQNEAQ (reference sequence). V lost 5 bases, J lost 3 bases, and 5 bases stayed unmatched. This CDR3 is 15 amino acids long. As DNA, the CDR3 is TGTGCCAGCAGCGAGGACAGGGGCTACAATCAGCCCCAGCATTTT. It is translated as CASSEDRGYNQPQHF.

This sequence joins TRBV7-9 and TRBJ2-5; D may be TRBD1 (6 bases). Germline V gives CDR1 SEHNR, CDR2 FQNEAQ (reference sequence). The CDR3 loop spans 14 amino acids. V was pared by 2 bases and J by 2 bases, with 9 bases between. CDR3 loop: CASSLTGIQETQYF. The DNA of the CDR3 is TGTGCCAGCAGCTTAACAGGGATACAAGAGACCCAGTACTTC.

In DNA form, the CDR3 reads TGTGCCAGCAGCTTACCAAGAAGGGGGGACAGCGTTCTATATGGCTACACCTTC. Residues: CASSLPRRGDSVLYGYTF. This sequence joins TRBV7-3 and TRBJ1-2, with 7 bases that match TRBD1. Germline lookup yields CDR1 SGHTA and CDR2 FQGTGA. With V trimmed by 2 bases and J by 5 bases, 17 bases remained unmatched. This CDR3 region has 18 residues. Using reference TRBV7-3 and TRBJ1-2 for the parts outside the CDR3, the full variable domain is GAGVSQTPSNKVTEKGKYVELRCDPISGHTALYWYRQSLGQGPEFLIYFQGTGAADDSGLPNDRFFAVRPEGSVSTLKIQRTERGDSAVYLCASSLPRRGDSVLYGYTFGSGTRLTVV.

The chain combines TRBV5-1 with TRBJ1-1; 8 bases map to TRBD1. This CDR3 is 15 amino acids long. Trimming at V came to 3 bases and at J to 1 base, leaving 5 bases not matched to a gene. Per germline, CDR1 SGHRS and CDR2 YFSETQ. The CDR3 loop is CASSWTGNANTEAFF. In DNA, the CDR3 is TGCGCCAGCAGCTGGACAGGGAACGCGAACACTGAAGCTTTCTTT.

This clone was observed a single time. The chain combines TRBV5-4 with TRBJ1-3; maybe TRBD1 (6 bases). Trimming removed 4 bases from V and 3 bases from J, with 17 bases in between. This CDR3 region has 16 residues. Germline values: CDR1 SGHNT, CDR2 YYREEE (reference sequence). This CDR3 reads CASSPAPRGIGNTIYF. The CDR3 DNA reads as TGTGCCAGCAGCCCTGCCCCTAGGGGGATTGGAAACACCATATATTTT.

The V call is TRBV7-9, the J call TRBJ2-7, with 9 bases lining up with TRBD1. Germline V CDR1 and CDR2: SEHNR, FQNEAQ (reference sequence). There are 13 residues in the CDR3. With V trimmed by 8 bases and J by 3 bases, 5 bases remained unmatched. The CDR3, as DNA: TGTGCCAGCCTAGGGACAGGGAGCTACGAGCAGTACTTC. This gives the protein CASLGTGSYEQYF.

The chain employs TRBV6-1 and TRBJ2-5, with a tentative D call TRBD1 (6 bases). V was cut by 4 bases and J by 2 bases, with 11 bases left in between. Germline CDR1 is MNHNS and CDR2 is SASEGT. The CDR3 totals 14 residues. CDR3 protein: CASSAPGVQETQYF. For the CDR3, the DNA is TGTGCCAGCAGTGCGCCAGGGGTTCAAGAGACCCAGTACTTC.

The chain uses TRBV2 and TRBJ2-7; possibly TRBD2 for D (6 bases). CDR1 and CDR2 from the germline V gene are SNHLY and FYNNEI. Trimming removed 6 bases at V and 0 bases at J, with 15 bases between. This CDR3 is built from 15 residues. CDR3 nucleotide sequence: TGTGCCAGCAGGGCCGGGACTCTTAGCTCCTACGAGCAGTACTTC. This sequence encodes CASRAGTLSSYEQYF.

This chain links TRBV30 with TRBJ2-2, with D tentatively TRBD1 (5 bases). This CDR3 contains 15 residues. Trimming cost V 0 bases and J 6 bases, with 14 bases left between them. Germline CDR1 and CDR2: GTSNPN and SVGIG (reference sequence). The CDR3 is CAWSVRRQGAGELFF. CDR3 sequence (DNA): TGTGCCTGGAGTGTACGGCGTCAGGGTGCCGGGGAGCTGTTTTTT.

V gene TRBV5-6 combines with J gene TRBJ2-3; no clear D gene. Germline values: CDR1 SGHDT, CDR2 YYEEEE. CDR3 length: 11 amino acids. The ends were cut back, 0 bases at V and 6 bases at J, with 2 bases in the middle. CDR3 DNA sequence: TGTGCCAGCAGCTTGGCGGATACGCAGTATTTT. It yields the protein CASSLADTQYF.

The V call is TRBV27, the J call TRBJ1-1; TRBD1 matches at 7 bases. The germline V gene encodes CDR1 MNHEY and CDR2 SMNVEV (reference sequence). Losses at the gene ends were 2 bases for V and 4 bases for J; bases not matched to a gene: 4. The CDR3 has 14 amino acids. CDR3 region: CASSLTGAGTEAFF. DNA for the CDR3: TGTGCCAGCAGTTTAACAGGGGCCGGCACTGAAGCTTTCTTT.

This clone has a single count. J is TRBJ1-5 and V is TRBV11-2; 10 bases match TRBD1. Germline V gene data show CDR1 as SGHAT and CDR2 as FQNNGV. The CDR3 sequence is 17 residues long. The J segment lost 4 bases and the V segment lost 5 bases, leaving 11 bases of the junction unmatched. This chain's CDR3 is CASSNTRDRGSNQPQHF. The CDR3 bases are TGTGCCAGCAGCAACACCCGGGACAGGGGATCTAATCAGCCCCAGCATTTT.

This sequence joins TRBV4-1 and TRBJ2-7; D possibly corresponds to TRBD2 (6 bases). CDR1 is MGHRA, CDR2 YSYEKL, per germline. This CDR3 has 15 amino acids. The V and J ends lost 3 bases and 5 bases respectively, with 17 bases between them. CDR3 protein: CASSQATSPRDEQYF. The CDR3 DNA reads TGCGCCAGCAGCCAGGCTACTAGCCCTCGGGACGAGCAGTACTTC.

The chain employs TRBV30 and TRBJ2-3; 11 nucleotides match TRBD2. In germline, CDR1 is GTSNPN, CDR2 SVGIG (reference sequence). CDR3 length equals 12 residues. The CDR3 reads CGSTSGGDTQYF. CDR3 DNA sequence: TGTGGGTCCACTAGCGGGGGTGATACGCAGTATTTT.

V gene TRBV7-9 combines with J gene TRBJ2-1; 10 nucleotides match TRBD2. V lost 2 bases to trimming and J lost 7 bases; unmatched junction nucleotides: 5. Per the germline V gene, CDR1 is SEHNR and CDR2 is FQNEAQ (reference sequence). CDR3 length equals 15 residues. The CDR3 nucleotides are TGTGCCAGCAGCTTAACAGCGGGAGGGCCTAATGAGCAGTTCTTC. It encodes CASSLTAGGPNEQFF.

This chain uses TRBV15 with TRBJ2-4; a weak D match, TRBD2 (7 bases). Germline V gene sequence: CDR1 LNHNV, CDR2 YYDKDF (reference sequence). Trimming took off 1 base at V and 6 bases at J, with 13 bases between the two ends. The CDR3 length is 15 residues. Here the CDR3 DNA reads TGTGCCACCAGCAGAGGCGGGGGCACTACAAACATTCAGTACTTC. Translated, it gives CATSRGGGTTNIQYF.